The 4 T cell receptor beta chains given below trace back to one sample, sequenced in a study of pediatric ulcerative colitis. Profiled with immunoSEQ multiplex PCR; TCRdb holds only in-frame clones, not every one. Seen here are about 36,000 clones, 55% to 85% observed once, and the top ten hold around 0.76%. The rectum was sampled with one to two pinch biopsies at colonoscopy. The source material was gut tissue. The origin of the receptors is a boy aged 5 to 17 with moderate ulcerative colitis.

This chain's CDR3 is CASSLAGEGTDTQYF. CDR3 nucleotides: TGTGCCAGCAGTTTAGCGGGAGAGGGCACAGATACGCAGTATTTT. V gene TRBV28 combines with J gene TRBJ2-3; 7 nucleotides line up with TRBD2. This CDR3 spans 15 amino acids. The V and J ends lost 2 bases and 1 base, in that order; junction bases with no gene match: 3. The V gene's germline CDR1 is MDHEN and CDR2 SYDVKM.

The table lists this clone with a count of one. The J gene is TRBJ2-3, the V gene TRBV19, with 13 bases that match TRBD2. The J segment lost 4 bases and the V segment lost 2 bases, leaving 9 bases of the junction unmatched. The length of the CDR3 is 18 residues. Germline V gene data show CDR1 as LNHDA and CDR2 as SQIVND (reference sequence). CDR3 sequence reads: CASSIRTSGREGPDTQYF. The CDR3 bases are TGTGCCAGTAGTATAAGGACTAGCGGGAGAGAGGGGCCAGATACGCAGTATTTT. Combining the CDR3 with reference TRBV19 and TRBJ2-3 gives the whole variable domain DGGITQSPKYLFRKEGQNVTLSCEQNLNHDAMYWYRQDPGQGLRLIYYSQIVNDFQKGDIAEGYSVSREKKESFPLTVTSAQKNPTAFYLCASSIRTSGREGPDTQYFGPGTRLTVL.

The sample holds a few counts of this clone. The J gene is TRBJ1-2, the V gene TRBV5-4; D not certain. This CDR3 region has 16 residues. CDR1 is SGHNT and CDR2 is YYREEE in the germline V gene (reference sequence). The germline V and J ends were trimmed by 3 bases and 7 bases, with 22 bases remaining between them. The CDR3 coding sequence is TGTGCCAGCAGCTATTCGACATCTCTCCACTATGGTGGCTACACCTTC. Translated: CASSYSTSLHYGGYTF.

This clone was observed a single time. The V call is TRBV5-8, the J call TRBJ2-5; D is possibly TRBD1 (6 bases). The CDR3 covers 15 residues. CDR1 and CDR2 from the germline V gene are SGHTS and YDEGEE. Trimming pared 0 bases from V and 0 bases from J, leaving 9 bases between. CDR3 nucleotide sequence: TGTGCCAGCAGCTTGGAGGGGGACAACCAAGAGACCCAGTACTTC. Translation: CASSLEGDNQETQYF. The full variable domain, in which reference TRBV5-8 and TRBJ2-5 provide the parts outside the CDR3, is EAGVTQSPTHLIKTRGQQATLRCSPISGHTSVYWYQQALGLGLQFLLWYDEGEERNRGNFPPRFSGRQFPNYSSELNVNALELEDSALYLCASSLEGDNQETQYFGPGTRLLVL.